This T cell receptor (beta chain) was recorded in a study of human T cells and chemical hapten exposure. Study-level background: Mainly, slight library volume differences in the pool made TCR yields vary.

The study's library attached unique molecular identifiers to single cDNA molecules. MiXCR was run by TCRdb on the RACE reads, yielding one entry per CDR3 protein. The repertoire consists of 43,000 or so distinct CDR3 sequences, with 3.5% to 4.5% occurring once and the leading ten covering about 1.5%. With 6 bases clipped from V and 6 bases from J, the junction kept 5 bases outside the gene matches. This CDR3 region has 13 residues. CDR1 and CDR2 (germline): SEHNR, FQNEAQ (reference sequence). As to time point: healthy volunteer bleed at 2 weeks. Researchers extracted total RNA from unfractionated whole blood. This clonotype was counted at least ten times.

The rearrangement uses TRBV7-9 and TRBJ2-3; 8 nucleotides align to TRBD1. Sequencing was performed on whole blood. This clonotype was obtained from a female donor in good health. Some clones in this sample may be carry-over from other donors' samples. DNA for the CDR3: TGTGCCAGCAGAGAGACAGGGGCGGATACGCAGTATTTT. As protein: CASRETGADTQYF.